The 28 T cell receptor beta chains reported below all come from one sample, sequenced in a study of vaccination effects on CD4 cells after COVID-19. Under the ViraFEST assay, PBMC were stimulated with viral peptide pools so that antigen-specific CD4+ T cells expanded. Sequencing was performed afterwards. When about ten days of culture had elapsed, CD4+ T cells were isolated. Participants were given two doses of BNT162b2 or mRNA-1273 vaccine. Profiled with immunoSEQ multiplex PCR; TCRdb holds only in-frame clones, not every one. The sample carries under 40,000 clones, almost 85% recorded once. Antigen specificity for these receptors is unknown. The material sequenced was CD4+ T cells from PBMCs cultured with HCoV-NL63 spike peptides, taken after COVID-19 vaccination. These receptors were obtained from a human donor who received a COVID-19 vaccine. Some clones in this sample may be carry-over from other donors' samples.

V is TRBV4-2 and J is TRBJ1-2; no reliable D call. The CDR3 is 13 residues long. V was shortened by 0 bases and J by 4 bases, with 6 bases between the two germline ends. The germline CDR1 and CDR2 sequences are LGHNA and YNFKEQ. The CDR3, as DNA: TGTGCCAGCAGCCAAGACTTGGTCTATGGCTACACCTTC. This gives the protein CASSQDLVYGYTF.

V is TRBV29-1 and J is TRBJ2-5; a weak D match, TRBD2 (5 bases). V lost 5 bases and J lost 7, with 23 bases in between. This CDR3 is 15 amino acids long. Germline V CDR1 and CDR2: SQVTM, ANQGSEA. The CDR3 DNA follows: TGCAGCGTTCCCCACGTGACGGACTTGATTGGGACCCAGTACTTC. It encodes CSVPHVTDLIGTQYF.

V usage is TRBV5-1 and J usage is TRBJ1-1, with a possible D match to TRBD1 (5 bases). The CDR3 spans 15 residues. Germline loops: CDR1 SGHRS, CDR2 YFSETQ. The ends were cut back, 3 bases at V and 2 bases at J, with 14 bases in the middle. The CDR3 DNA is TGCGCCAGCAGCTCCAGGGCCGGAAGTAACACTGAAGCTTTCTTT. It codes for CASSSRAGSNTEAFF.

The rearrangement uses TRBV5-1 and TRBJ2-3; D is unclear. V lost 0 bases to trimming and J lost 6 bases, with 8 bases between them. Germline V gene data show CDR1 as SGHRS and CDR2 as YFSETQ. CDR3 length equals 13 residues. CDR3 region: CASSLEEQDTQYF. CDR3 bases: TGCGCCAGCAGCTTGGAAGAACAGGATACGCAGTATTTT.

This chain joins TRBV6-5 and TRBJ1-3; tentatively, D is TRBD1 (6 bases). Deletions cut 7 bases from V and 0 bases from J, with 10 bases between. The CDR3 length is 14 residues. CDR1 is MNHEY, CDR2 SVGAGI, per germline. CDR3 in amino acids: CASIEDSSGNTIYF. The CDR3 DNA reads as TGTGCCAGCATCGAGGACAGCTCTGGAAACACCATATATTTT.

V gene TRBV11-1 combines with J gene TRBJ1-6, with D perhaps matching TRBD1 (5 bases). CDR1 and CDR2 from the germline V gene are SGHAT and FQDESV (reference sequence). V shed 1 base and J shed 9 bases, with 13 bases lying between them. The CDR3 is 15 residues long. CDR3 sequence: CASSLGGGPASPLHF. The CDR3 DNA reads as TGTGCCAGCAGCTTAGGTGGGGGTCCTGCTTCACCCCTCCACTTT.

V is TRBV7-9 and J is TRBJ2-7, with D tentatively TRBD2 (5 bases). The germline gives CDR1 SEHNR, CDR2 FQNEAQ (reference sequence). Trimming stripped 3 bases from V and 8 bases from J, with 14 bases between. The CDR3 runs 13 residues. The CDR3 loop reads CASSFPEGLQQYF. The CDR3 DNA sequence: TGTGCCAGCAGCTTCCCTGAGGGCCTTCAGCAGTACTTC.

In its sample, this clone was seen once. The chain employs TRBV25-1 and TRBJ1-3; no reliable D call. From germline, CDR1 is MGHDK and CDR2 SYGVNS. The CDR3 has 12 amino acids. V lost 7 bases, J lost 0 bases, and 4 bases lay in between. The CDR3 is CASTPSGNTIYF. The CDR3 DNA sequence: TGTGCCAGCACGCCCTCTGGAAACACCATATATTTT.

The genes are TRBV5-6 and TRBJ2-7; 8 nucleotides match TRBD2. Per germline, CDR1 SGHDT and CDR2 YYEEEE. The CDR3 is made up of 18 amino acids. J was trimmed by 0 bases and V by 3 bases; bases with no gene match: 14. The CDR3 nucleotides read TGTGCCAGCAGCTCAGGACTAGCAGACCGTTCGAGCTCCTACGAGCAGTACGTC. The encoded protein is CASSSGLADRSSSYEQYV.

The rearrangement links TRBV4-3 to TRBJ1-4, with TRBD1 matching over 8 bases. CDR3 length: 16 amino acids. The trim removed 4 bases at V and 4 bases at J, leaving 8 bases unmatched. Germline assignment: CDR1 LGHNA and CDR2 YSLEER. DNA of the CDR3: TGCGCCAGCAGCCTAGAGGGACAGGACTTTAATGAAAAACTGTTTTTT. This encodes CASSLEGQDFNEKLFF.

J is TRBJ1-1 and V is TRBV30, with unresolved D. V was cut by 0 bases and J by 4 bases, with 9 bases left in between. The CDR3 runs 13 residues. Germline CDR1 GTSNPN, CDR2 SVGIG (reference sequence). CDR3 DNA sequence: TGTGCCTGGAGTGTCGGTCGCCTCACTGAAGCTTTCTTT. The encoded protein is CAWSVGRLTEAFF.

The chain is built from TRBV30 and TRBJ1-1; 9 bases line up with TRBD1. Germline loops: CDR1 GTSNPN, CDR2 SVGIG (reference sequence). V shed 5 bases and J 0 bases; nucleotides not matched to a gene: 4. The CDR3 extends over 14 amino acids. The DNA for the CDR3 is TGTGCCTGGGGACAGGGGATAGTGAACACTGAAGCTTTCTTT. It codes for CAWGQGIVNTEAFF.

V and J are TRBV5-1 and TRBJ2-1; 7 positions match TRBD2. V lost 4 bases, J lost 6 bases, and 16 bases stayed unmatched. This CDR3 is 17 amino acids long. Germline CDR1 SGHRS, CDR2 YFSETQ. Here the CDR3 reads CASSRGAGVVLFNEQFF. The CDR3 DNA sequence: TGCGCCAGCAGCCGAGGGGCGGGGGTCGTTCTTTTCAATGAGCAGTTCTTC. The variable domain in full, completed from reference TRBV5-1 and TRBJ2-1, reads KAGVTQTPRYLIKTRGQQVTLSCSPISGHRSVSWYQQTPGQGLQFLFEYFSETQRNKGNFPGRFSGRQFSNSRSEMNVSTLELGDSALYLCASSRGAGVVLFNEQFFGPGTRLTVL.

The V call is TRBV18, the J call TRBJ2-3, with D perhaps being TRBD1 or TRBD2 (5 bases each). Trimming pared 2 bases from V and 4 bases from J, leaving 13 bases between. The germline V gene has CDR1 KGHSH and CDR2 LQKENI. This CDR3 is 15 amino acids long. As DNA, the CDR3 is TGTGCCAGCTCACCAGTGGGGCTAGCCGCAGATACGCAGTATTTT. Protein product: CASSPVGLAADTQYF.

V is TRBV6-2 or TRBV6-3 and J is TRBJ1-6; D is unresolved. This CDR3 is 15 amino acids long. CDR1 MNHEY and CDR2 SVGEGT come from the germline V gene. V gave up 0 bases and J gave up 8 bases, with 11 bases separating them. The CDR3 nucleotides read TGTGCCAGCAGTTACTCGATACAGCCCCATTCACCCCTCCACTTT. Residues: CASSYSIQPHSPLHF.

The gene calls are TRBV19 and TRBJ2-1; 12 positions agree with TRBD2. The junction had 5 bases not matched to a gene; V was cut back by 1 base and J by 4 bases. The length of the CDR3 is 17 residues. Germline CDR1 and CDR2: LNHDA and SQIVND (reference sequence). In DNA, the CDR3 is TGTGCCAGTAGTATAGCCCTACTAGCGGGGGGATACAATGAGCAGTTCTTC. It yields the protein CASSIALLAGGYNEQFF.

V and J are TRBV28 and TRBJ1-1; TRBD1 might be the D (5 bases). Germline V CDR1 and CDR2: MDHEN, SYDVKM. Trimming took off 2 bases at V and 4 bases at J, with 11 bases between the two ends. This CDR3 is built from 14 residues. This CDR3 reads CASSLGGGATEAFF. In nucleotides, the CDR3 is TGTGCCAGCAGTTTAGGCGGGGGTGCCACTGAAGCTTTCTTT.

The chain joins TRBV24-1 to TRBJ2-3; possible D gene TRBD2, 6 bases. This CDR3 is 17 amino acids long. CDR1 is KGHDR, CDR2 SFDVKD, per germline. V gave up 4 bases and J gave up 2 bases, with 18 bases separating them. CDR3 region: CATSEIRRGEPTDTQYF. Here the CDR3 DNA reads TGTGCCACCAGTGAGATAAGGAGGGGCGAACCCACAGATACGCAGTATTTT.

The chain is built from TRBV15 and TRBJ2-7; 9 bases fit TRBD1. V dropped 1 base and J dropped 1; count of bases not matched to a gene: 8. Per the germline V gene, CDR1 is LNHNV and CDR2 is YYDKDF (reference sequence). There are 17 residues in the CDR3. CDR3 protein: CATSRGGQGRGSYEQYV. Here the CDR3 DNA reads TGTGCCACCAGCAGAGGGGGACAGGGTAGAGGGTCCTACGAGCAGTACGTC.

The rearrangement uses TRBV5-8 and TRBJ2-3; 11 bases agree with TRBD2. Germline CDR1 and CDR2: SGHTS and YDEGEE. This CDR3 is built from 17 residues. The V gene end was trimmed by 7 bases and the J gene end by 0 bases; junction bases not matched to a gene: 10. CDR3 region: CASPWLAGGPSTDTQYF. For the CDR3, the DNA is TGTGCCAGCCCTTGGCTAGCGGGGGGACCTAGCACAGATACGCAGTATTTT. Looking up the rest from reference TRBV5-8 and TRBJ2-3 gives the full variable domain: EAGVTQSPTHLIKTRGQQATLRCSPISGHTSVYWYQQALGLGLQFLLWYDEGEERNRGNFPPRFSGRQFPNYSSELNVNALELEDSALYLCASPWLAGGPSTDTQYFGPGTRLTVL.

Only a few counts were recorded for this clone. The chain carries TRBV6-5 and TRBJ1-2; the D gene is possibly TRBD1 (5 bases). Germline CDR1 is MNHEY and CDR2 is SVGAGI. The CDR3 consists of 14 residues. The V end was cut by 6 bases, the J end by 5 bases, with 16 bases between. The CDR3 sequence is CASSRTRGWYGYTF. CDR3 nucleotides: TGTGCCAGCAGCCGGACTCGGGGCTGGTATGGCTACACCTTC.

The J gene is TRBJ1-5, the V gene TRBV19, with a possible D match to TRBD1 (5 bases). Germline-derived CDR1 and CDR2 are LNHDA and SQIVND (reference sequence). The CDR3 loop spans 12 amino acids. The CDR3 here is CAGGGWDQPQHF. The CDR3 DNA is TGTGCAGGCGGGGGTTGGGATCAGCCCCAGCATTTT.

This clone has a single count. This chain links TRBV7-2 with TRBJ1-2, with 8 bases lining up with TRBD1. V trimming: 6 bases; J trimming: 8 bases; junction bases outside the gene matches: 11. This CDR3 contains 14 residues. Germline CDR1 reads SGHTA; CDR2 reads FQGNSA. The CDR3 loop reads CASRPTNDRGGYTF. The CDR3 nucleotides read TGTGCCAGCAGGCCAACCAATGACAGGGGCGGCTACACCTTC. Full variable domain (remainder filled in from reference TRBV7-2 and TRBJ1-2): GAGVSQSPSNKVTEKGKDVELRCDPISGHTALYWYRQSLGQGLEFLIYFQGNSAPDKSGLPSDRFSAERTGGSVSTLTIQRTQQEDSAVYLCASRPTNDRGGYTFGSGTRLTVV.

The chain recombines TRBV15 with TRBJ1-2, with a weak D call TRBD1 (5 bases). This CDR3 spans 14 amino acids. The V end lost 1 base, the J end lost 1 base, and 7 bases lay between the germline ends. Per the germline V gene, CDR1 is LNHNV and CDR2 is YYDKDF (reference sequence). CDR3 sequence: CATSRAGDNYGYTF. The CDR3 DNA sequence: TGTGCCACCAGCAGAGCGGGGGATAACTATGGCTACACCTTC.

The rearrangement uses TRBV29-1 and TRBJ1-1, with 7 bases matching TRBD1. The junction had 8 bases not matched to a gene; V was cut back by 7 bases and J by 3 bases. The CDR3 runs to 13 residues. Per the germline V gene, CDR1 is SQVTM and CDR2 is ANQGSEA. CDR3 amino acids: CSGRQGVYTEAFF. CDR3 nucleotides: TGCAGCGGCCGACAGGGCGTGTACACTGAAGCTTTCTTT.

The J gene is TRBJ2-1, the V gene TRBV30; tentative D call: TRBD1 (5 bases). This CDR3 is 13 amino acids long. Germline V gene sequence: CDR1 GTSNPN, CDR2 SVGIG (reference sequence). The V and J ends lost 3 bases and 9 bases respectively, with 15 bases between them. The CDR3 here is CAWRTPGIGEQFF. Here the CDR3 DNA reads TGTGCCTGGAGGACTCCAGGGATCGGTGAGCAGTTCTTC.

CDR3 sequence (DNA): TGTGCCAGCAGTTTCTTTGGGGACGAAAAACTGTTTTTT. Protein: CASSFFGDEKLFF. The V call is TRBV28, the J call TRBJ1-4, with D perhaps TRBD1 (5 bases). The CDR3 covers 13 residues. Trimming pared 3 bases from V and 8 bases from J, leaving 10 bases between. Per the germline V gene, CDR1 is MDHEN and CDR2 is SYDVKM. Full variable domain (rest looked up from reference TRBV28 and TRBJ1-4): DVKVTQSSRYLVKRTGEKVFLECVQDMDHENMFWYRQDPGLGLRLIYFSYDVKMKEKGDIPEGYSVSREKKERFSLILESASTNQTSMYLCASSFFGDEKLFFGSGTQLSVL.

The chain joins TRBV30 to TRBJ2-7; a weak D match, TRBD1 (5 bases). Looked up from germline, CDR1 is GTSNPN and CDR2 is SVGIG (reference sequence). This CDR3 spans 14 amino acids. The V gene lost 5 bases and the J gene lost 5 bases, with 19 bases spanning the gap. The CDR3: CAWSKQVSAHEQYV. CDR3 coding DNA: TGTGCCTGGTCGAAACAGGTGTCCGCCCACGAGCAGTACGTC.